This TCR beta chain came from a study of T-cell reconstitution after alpha-beta-depleted transplantation in children. Concerning this clonotype: Its antigen remains unknown.

Looked up from germline, CDR1 is SGDLS and CDR2 is YYNGEE. This CDR3 has 13 amino acids. The junction had 3 bases not matched to a gene; V was cut back by 2 bases and J by 5 bases. Unique molecular identifiers were used to barcode this TCRbeta library. One entry per CDR3 protein results from TCRdb running MiXCR on the PCR reads. The sample has around 490,000 distinct CDR3 sequences, around 10% seen once; the top ten hold about 15%. The study's findings and limits: Where alpha-beta T cells came from about two months after transplant was reportedly several hundred expanded graft clones. A year had passed since transplant, and T-cell counts and diversity by then came mostly from newly produced T cells. Elevated TCRbeta diversity at day 60 was traced, in some patients, to surviving recipient T cells and thymic progenitors.

The sequences come from PBMCs, mostly from graft donor cells, collected 180 days after TCRalphabeta/CD19-depleted stem cell transplant. The chain joins TRBV9 to TRBJ2-7; 8 positions match TRBD1. The receptor comes from a female patient aged 2-15 years who had a stem cell transplant for aplastic anemia, so the T cells may come from the graft donor. CDR3 sequence (DNA): TGTGCCAGCAGCGTGGACAGGGACAACGAGCAGTACTTC. This encodes CASSVDRDNEQYF.